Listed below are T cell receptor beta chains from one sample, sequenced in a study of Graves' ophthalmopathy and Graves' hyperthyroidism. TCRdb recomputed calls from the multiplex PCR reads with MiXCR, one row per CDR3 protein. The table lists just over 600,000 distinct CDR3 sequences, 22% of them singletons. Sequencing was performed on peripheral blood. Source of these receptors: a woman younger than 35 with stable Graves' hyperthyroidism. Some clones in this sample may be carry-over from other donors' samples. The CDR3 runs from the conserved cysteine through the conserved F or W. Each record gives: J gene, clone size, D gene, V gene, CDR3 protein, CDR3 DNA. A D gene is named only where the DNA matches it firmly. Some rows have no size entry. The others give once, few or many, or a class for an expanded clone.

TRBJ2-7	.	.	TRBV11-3	CASSLPPGMINEQYF	TGTGCCAGCAGCTTACCTCCAGGGATGATCAACGAGCAGTACTTC
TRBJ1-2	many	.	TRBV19	CASSMTAGYTF	TGTGCCAGTAGTATGACGGCTGGCTACACCTTC
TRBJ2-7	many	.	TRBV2	CASNPRGSYYEQYF	TGTGCCAGCAACCCAAGGGGGTCGTACTACGAGCAGTACTTC
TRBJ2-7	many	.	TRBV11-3	CASSSGVQGKYEQYF	TGTGCCAGCAGCTCAGGGGTCCAGGGGAAATACGAGCAGTACTTC
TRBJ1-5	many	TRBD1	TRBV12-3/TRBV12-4	CASSLRTGGNQPQHF	TGTGCCAGCAGTCTACGGACAGGGGGCAATCAGCCCCAGCATTTT
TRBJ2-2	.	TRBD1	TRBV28	CASSTQGALIAGELFF	TGTGCCAGCAGTACTCAGGGGGCGCTAATCGCCGGGGAGCTGTTTTTT
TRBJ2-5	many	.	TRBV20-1	CSADIQETQYF	TGCAGTGCGGACATCCAAGAGACCCAGTACTTC
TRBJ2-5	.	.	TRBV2	CASSEVSNRVSQETQYF	TGTGCCAGCAGTGAAGTCTCGAACAGGGTCTCCCAAGAGACCCAGTACTTC
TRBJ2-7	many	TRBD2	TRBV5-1	CASSLDGRASYEQYF	TGCGCCAGCAGCTTGGACGGGAGGGCATCCTACGAGCAGTACTTC
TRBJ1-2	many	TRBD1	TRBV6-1	CASSHQGQAGYTF	TGTGCCAGCAGCCACCAAGGACAGGCTGGCTACACCTTC
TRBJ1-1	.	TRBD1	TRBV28	CASNHRRQGEAFF	TGTGCCAGCAACCACAGGAGACAGGGAGAAGCTTTCTTT
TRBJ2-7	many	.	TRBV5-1	CASSPRGEELQYF	TGCGCCAGCAGCCCCCGAGGGGAGGAACTGCAGTACTTC
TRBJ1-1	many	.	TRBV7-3	CASSLTVRGDTEAFF	TGTGCCAGCAGCTTAACAGTACGAGGGGACACTGAAGCTTTCTTT
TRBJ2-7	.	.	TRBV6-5	CASSYSPHSYEQYF	TGTGCCAGCAGTTACTCGCCGCATTCCTACGAGCAGTACTTC
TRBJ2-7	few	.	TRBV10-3	CAISTGTLGWEQYF	TGTGCCATCAGCACCGGGACACTGGGATGGGAGCAGTACTTC
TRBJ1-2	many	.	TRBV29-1	CSVEEGGPNYGYTF	TGCAGCGTTGAAGAGGGGGGACCAAACTATGGCTACACCTTC
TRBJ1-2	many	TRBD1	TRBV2	CASRSQGAGYGYTF	TGTGCCAGCAGATCACAGGGGGCTGGCTATGGCTACACCTTC
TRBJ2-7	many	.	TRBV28	CASSLSEVGRQYF	TGTGCCAGCAGTTTATCCGAGGTTGGGCGGCAGTACTTC
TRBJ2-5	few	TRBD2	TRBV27	CASSLTGGGAVSETQYF	TGTGCCAGCAGTTTAACCGGCGGGGGGGCCGTTTCGGAGACCCAGTACTTC
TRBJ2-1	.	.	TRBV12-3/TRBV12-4	CASSPSPYGSNEQFF	TGTGCCAGCAGCCCCTCCCCGTACGGGAGCAATGAGCAGTTCTTC
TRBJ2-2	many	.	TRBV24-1	CATREAGSGVTGELFF	TGTGCCACCAGAGAAGCGGGATCAGGGGTCACCGGGGAGCTGTTTTTT
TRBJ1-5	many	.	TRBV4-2	CASSQGEGGNQPQHF	TGTGCCAGCAGCCAAGGGGAGGGTGGCAATCAGCCCCAGCATTTT
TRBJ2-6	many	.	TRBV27	CASSFGGRYISGANVLTF	TGTGCCAGCAGTTTTGGGGGCAGATACATCTCTGGGGCCAACGTCCTGACTTTC
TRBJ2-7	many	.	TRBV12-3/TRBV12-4	CASRLVGEQYF	TGTGCCAGCAGACTAGTTGGCGAGCAGTACTTC
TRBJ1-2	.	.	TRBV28	CASNPIRGIVYGYTF	TGTGCCAGCAACCCGATCAGGGGTATTGTCTATGGCTACACCTTC
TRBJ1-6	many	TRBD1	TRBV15	CATSKDRVVSPLHF	TGTGCCACCAGCAAGGACAGGGTGGTTTCACCCCTCCACTTT
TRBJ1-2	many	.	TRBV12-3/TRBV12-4	CASRPPYGYTF	TGTGCCAGCAGACCTCCGTATGGCTACACCTTC
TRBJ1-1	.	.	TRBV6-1	CASNPDRNTEAFF	TGTGCCAGCAACCCCGACAGGAACACTGAAGCTTTCTTT
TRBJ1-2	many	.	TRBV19	CASSIDRSGYDPYGYTF	TGTGCCAGTAGTATAGATCGGTCGGGGTATGATCCCTATGGCTACACCTTC
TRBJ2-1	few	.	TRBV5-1	CASSPGGVGSYNEQFF	TGCGCCAGCAGCCCCGGCGGGGTAGGCTCCTACAATGAGCAGTTCTTC
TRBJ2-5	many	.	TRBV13	CASSPRTGTGETQYF	TGTGCCAGCAGCCCACGGACCGGGACGGGGGAGACCCAGTACTTC
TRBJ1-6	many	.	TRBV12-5	CASGPGRENSPLHF	TGTGCTAGTGGCCCGGGCAGGGAGAATTCACCCCTCCACTTT
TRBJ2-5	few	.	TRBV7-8	CASSLVGAGDQETQYF	TGTGCCAGCAGCTTAGTTGGGGCCGGGGACCAAGAGACCCAGTACTTC
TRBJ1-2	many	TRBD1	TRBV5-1	CASSPRTGHNYGYTF	TGCGCCAGCAGCCCCAGGACAGGGCACAACTATGGCTACACCTTC
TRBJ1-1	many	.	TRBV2	CASSWLGGWRAEAFF	TGTGCCAGCAGTTGGCTAGGAGGGTGGAGGGCTGAAGCTTTCTTT
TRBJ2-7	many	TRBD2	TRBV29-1	CSVASGRAAVEQYF	TGCAGCGTTGCGAGCGGGAGGGCCGCAGTCGAGCAGTACTTC
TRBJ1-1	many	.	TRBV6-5	CASSYAPAGKAAFF	TGTGCCAGCAGTTACGCCCCAGCAGGGAAGGCGGCTTTCTTT
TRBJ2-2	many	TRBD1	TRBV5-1	CASSLGTGPNTGELFF	TGCGCCAGCAGCCTCGGGACAGGGCCGAACACCGGGGAGCTGTTTTTT
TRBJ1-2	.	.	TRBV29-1	CSVEPQAGGYGYTF	TGCAGCGTTGAACCCCAGGCGGGCGGCTATGGCTACACCTTC
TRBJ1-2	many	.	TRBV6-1	CASRGTTNYGYTF	TGTGCCAGCAGAGGTACCACTAACTATGGCTACACCTTC
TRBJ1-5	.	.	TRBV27	CASSLSRFAQPQHF	TGTGCCAGCAGTTTATCGAGGTTTGCTCAGCCCCAGCATTTT
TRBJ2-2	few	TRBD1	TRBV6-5	CASSYTLTGGRRELFF	TGTGCCAGCAGTTACACCTTAACAGGGGGCCGCAGGGAGCTGTTTTTT
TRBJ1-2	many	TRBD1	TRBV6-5	CASSYTGTGGGYGYTF	TGTGCCAGCAGTTACACAGGGACAGGGGGCGGCTATGGCTACACCTTC
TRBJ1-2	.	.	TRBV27	CASSFRGNDGYTF	TGTGCCAGCAGTTTCCGGGGAAACGATGGCTACACCTTC
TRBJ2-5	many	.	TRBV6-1	CASSPLVTVPSETQYF	TGTGCCAGCAGTCCACTTGTGACGGTCCCCTCCGAGACCCAGTACTTC
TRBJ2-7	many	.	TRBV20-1	CSARGLDLYEQYF	TGCAGTGCTAGAGGACTAGACCTCTACGAGCAGTACTTC
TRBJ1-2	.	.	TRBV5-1	CASSLWGDHYGYTF	TGCGCCAGCAGCTTGTGGGGGGACCACTATGGCTACACCTTC
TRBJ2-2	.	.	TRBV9	CASSVGRGLNTGELFF	TGTGCCAGCAGCGTGGGCAGGGGCCTTAACACCGGGGAGCTGTTTTTT